The 32 T cell receptor beta chains reported below all come from one sample, sequenced in a study of beta chain features in type 1 diabetes. Their specific antigens are unknown. All of the isolated RNA was reverse transcribed, so expressed TCRB transcripts were sequenced. TCRdb's table, derived via immunoSEQ multiplex PCR, lists solely in-frame clones and lacks some. The sample carries under 300,000 clones, around 13% recorded once. Study outcomes and limitations: TCRB CDR3 length was moderately but significantly reduced in all four CD4+ subsets of Type 1 diabetes patients.

The sequencing input was naive CD4+ T cells from blood. The source of these receptors is a man between 25 and 39 years old with type 1 diabetes.

The rearrangement links TRBV6-5 to TRBJ2-7, with 9 bases lining up with TRBD1. V trimming: 5 bases; J trimming: 2 bases; junction bases outside the gene matches: 4. The CDR3 spans 14 residues. CDR1 and CDR2 (germline): MNHEY, SVGAGI. The DNA of the CDR3 is TGTGCCAGCAGTCTCCGGGACAGGGCCTACGAGCAGTACTTC. Protein sequence: CASSLRDRAYEQYF.

This clone was seen a few times. The chain joins TRBV5-4 to TRBJ2-5; TRBD2 aligns across 14 bases. V dropped 4 bases and J dropped 4; count of bases not matched to a gene: 9. CDR3 size: 17 residues. CDR1 is SGHNT and CDR2 is YYREEE in the germline V gene (reference sequence). The CDR3 loop is CASSIGTSGRGGETQYF. The DNA for the CDR3 is TGTGCCAGCAGCATCGGGACTAGCGGGAGAGGGGGAGAGACCCAGTACTTC.

Details on this clone: Additional DNA sequences in this sample encode the identical CDR3. The genes are TRBV6-5 and TRBJ2-7; 8 bases are shared with TRBD2. Unmatched junction bases numbered 3, after V lost 0 bases and J lost 2 bases. In germline, CDR1 is MNHEY, CDR2 SVGAGI. The CDR3 totals 15 residues. The CDR3 DNA reads TGTGCCAGCAGTTACTCCCGGGGGGGAACCTACGAGCAGTACTTC. It yields the protein CASSYSRGGTYEQYF.

The rearrangement joins TRBV6-5 to TRBJ2-7, with D unresolved. Germline CDR1 and CDR2: MNHEY and SVGAGI. This CDR3 region has 12 residues. Trimming took off 6 bases at V and 0 bases at J, with 6 bases between the two ends. The CDR3 reads CASSGSSYEQYF. In nucleotides, the CDR3 is TGTGCCAGCAGCGGTAGCTCCTACGAGCAGTACTTC.

This clone was seen a few times. The rearrangement uses TRBV9 and TRBJ1-4; D call uncertain. The CDR3 consists of 13 residues. The germline gives CDR1 SGDLS, CDR2 YYNGEE. Trimming removed 0 bases at V and 5 bases at J, with 5 bases between. The CDR3 sequence: CASSVDSNEKLFF. The CDR3, as DNA: TGTGCCAGCAGCGTAGACTCGAATGAAAAACTGTTTTTT.

This clone has just a few counts. The sample contains more than one DNA sequence encoding this CDR3. The CDR3 DNA sequence: TGCGCCAGCAGTCAGGGGGGCTCTGGGGCCAACGTCCTGACTTTC. It yields the protein CASSQGGSGANVLTF. V and J are TRBV5-1 and TRBJ2-6, with D maybe TRBD1 (7 bases). The CDR3 runs to 15 residues. Trimming took 5 bases from V and 0 from J, leaving 9 bases between them. Germline V gives CDR1 SGHRS, CDR2 YFSETQ.

Only a few counts were recorded for this clone. This rearrangement joins TRBV2 to TRBJ2-3, with TRBD2 as a possible D gene (5 bases). The CDR3 has 14 residues. Germline lookup yields CDR1 SNHLY and CDR2 FYNNEI. Trimming removed 6 bases from V and 1 base from J, with 11 bases in between. The DNA of the CDR3 is TGTGCCAGCAGCTGGGGTAGCGGCACAGATACGCAGTATTTT. It encodes CASSWGSGTDTQYF.

The sample holds a few counts of this clone. CDR3 sequence: CASRPGSSNQPQHF. The CDR3 coding sequence is TGTGCCAGCAGGCCTGGCAGTAGCAATCAGCCCCAGCATTTT. The chain has TRBV2 and TRBJ1-5; no clear D. This CDR3 region has 14 residues. Deletions cut 6 bases from V and 0 bases from J, with 9 bases between. Germline values: CDR1 SNHLY, CDR2 FYNNEI.

The chain links TRBV27 to TRBJ2-1; 12 bases fit TRBD2. This CDR3 is built from 17 residues. From germline, CDR1 is MNHEY and CDR2 SMNVEV (reference sequence). J lost 1 base, V lost 5 bases, and 6 bases had no gene match. The CDR3 region has the DNA TGTGCCAGCAGTCCCCCGGGACTAGCGGGTTCCTACAATGAGCAGTTCTTC. Translation gives CASSPPGLAGSYNEQFF.

J is TRBJ2-3 and V is TRBV5-1; a weak D match, TRBD2 (6 bases). The CDR3 runs 15 residues. Germline CDR1 reads SGHRS; CDR2 reads YFSETQ. Trimming stripped 4 bases from V and 4 bases from J, with 16 bases between. In DNA form, the CDR3 reads TGCGCCAGCAGCCCCGGGACTCCGGCCGCAGATACGCAGTATTTT. Translation gives CASSPGTPAADTQYF. The full variable domain, completed using reference TRBV5-1 and TRBJ2-3, is KAGVTQTPRYLIKTRGQQVTLSCSPISGHRSVSWYQQTPGQGLQFLFEYFSETQRNKGNFPGRFSGRQFSNSRSEMNVSTLELGDSALYLCASSPGTPAADTQYFGPGTRLTVL.

V usage is TRBV5-1 and J usage is TRBJ1-2; 10 bases agree with TRBD1. V shed 4 bases, J shed 4 bases, and the junction held 10 bases outside the gene matches. Germline assignment: CDR1 SGHRS and CDR2 YFSETQ. The CDR3 totals 16 residues. The CDR3 reads CASSNPGQGMGYGYTF. CDR3 nucleotides: TGCGCCAGCAGCAACCCGGGACAGGGGATGGGCTATGGCTACACCTTC. The full variable domain, with the rest looked up from reference TRBV5-1 and TRBJ1-2, is KAGVTQTPRYLIKTRGQQVTLSCSPISGHRSVSWYQQTPGQGLQFLFEYFSETQRNKGNFPGRFSGRQFSNSRSEMNVSTLELGDSALYLCASSNPGQGMGYGYTFGSGTRLTVV.

The rearrangement joins TRBV4-1 to TRBJ2-7, with TRBD1 matching 9 bases. The CDR3 has 16 amino acids. Germline V gene lookup returns CDR1 MGHRA and CDR2 YSYEKL. The V and J ends lost 0 bases and 3 bases, in that order; junction bases with no gene match: 6. CDR3 amino acids: CASSQEGTGSYYEQYF. Written as DNA, the CDR3 is TGCGCCAGCAGCCAAGAAGGGACAGGGTCCTACTACGAGCAGTACTTC.

The rearrangement links TRBV9 to TRBJ2-6; the D gene is possibly TRBD2 (6 bases). The germline CDR1 and CDR2 sequences are SGDLS and YYNGEE. CDR3 size: 16 residues. Trimming removed 0 bases at V and 0 bases at J, with 7 bases between. This CDR3 is CASSVAGSSGANVLTF. The CDR3 DNA reads as TGTGCCAGCAGCGTAGCCGGGAGCTCTGGGGCCAACGTCCTGACTTTC.

This clone occurred a few times. The chain uses TRBV7-2 and TRBJ2-7, with D maybe TRBD1 (5 bases). Trimming removed 5 bases from V and 4 bases from J, with 15 bases in between. CDR1 is SGHTA, CDR2 FQGNSA, per germline. The CDR3 has 14 residues. CDR3 protein: CASSQGHSTYEQYF. CDR3 sequence (DNA): TGTGCCAGCAGCCAAGGACATAGTACTTACGAGCAGTACTTC.

This clone was observed a few times. The chain has TRBV7-8 and TRBJ2-7, with D possibly TRBD2 on 5 matching bases. The CDR3 sequence is 13 residues long. V lost 6 bases, J lost 3 bases, and 12 bases lay in between. CDR1 is SGHVS, CDR2 FQNEAQ, per germline. CDR3 coding DNA: TGTGCCAGCAGGCGGGCCGTAGTCTACGAGCAGTACTTC. Its protein product is CASRRAVVYEQYF.

This clone was seen a handful of times. The chain combines TRBV20-1 with TRBJ1-4; weak D call: TRBD1 (5 bases). The CDR3 has 11 residues. In germline, CDR1 is DFQATT, CDR2 SNEGSKA (reference sequence). V lost 6 bases and J lost 8, with 10 bases in between. CDR3 amino acids: CSAGWGEKLFF. The CDR3 DNA follows: TGCAGTGCGGGGTGGGGCGAAAAACTGTTTTTT.

The chain has TRBV7-2 and TRBJ2-3, with 9 bases identical to TRBD1. This CDR3 is 16 amino acids long. Per germline, CDR1 SGHTA and CDR2 FQGNSA. V lost 7 bases to trimming and J lost 1 base; unmatched junction nucleotides: 9. CDR3: CASTAGTGLGTDTQYF. The CDR3 DNA is TGTGCCAGCACCGCCGGGACAGGGCTTGGCACAGATACGCAGTATTTT. The variable domain in full, with the rest retrieved from reference TRBV7-2 and TRBJ2-3, is GAGVSQSPSNKVTEKGKDVELRCDPISGHTALYWYRQSLGQGLEFLIYFQGNSAPDKSGLPSDRFSAERTGGSVSTLTIQRTQQEDSAVYLCASTAGTGLGTDTQYFGPGTRLTVL.

This clone turned up a few times. The chain carries TRBV12-5 and TRBJ2-1; D perhaps matches TRBD2 (6 bases). From germline, CDR1 is LGHNT and CDR2 FRNRAP. The length of the CDR3 is 17 residues. The V and J ends lost 0 bases and 10 bases respectively, with 22 bases between them. The CDR3 protein is CASGLVTRDLKLSEQFF. CDR3 coding DNA: TGTGCTAGTGGTTTGGTCACGCGGGACCTAAAACTTTCCGAGCAGTTCTTC.

This chain uses TRBV15 with TRBJ2-1, with 10 bases fitting TRBD2. Germline CDR1 LNHNV, CDR2 YYDKDF (reference sequence). The CDR3 loop spans 17 amino acids. V lost 6 bases and J lost 3; bases outside the gene matches: 11. The CDR3 bases are TGTGCCACCAGGCTAGAGCGGGCTAGCGGGAGCTACAATGAGCAGTTCTTC. It translates to CATRLERASGSYNEQFF.

The chain links TRBV6-1 to TRBJ2-1; tentatively, D is TRBD2 (7 bases). The V and J ends lost 0 bases and 2 bases respectively, with 11 bases between them. Germline values: CDR1 MNHNS, CDR2 SASEGT. This CDR3 is 16 amino acids long. The CDR3 region has the DNA TGTGCCAGCAGTGAAGCAGGGGGAGGGCCCTACAATGAGCAGTTCTTC. Amino acids: CASSEAGGGPYNEQFF.

This clone appeared a few times. V and J are TRBV5-6 and TRBJ2-1; a weak D match, TRBD1 (6 bases). V was shortened by 4 bases and J by 2 bases, with 13 bases between the two germline ends. Germline CDR1 and CDR2: SGHDT and YYEEEE. The CDR3 length is 15 residues. CDR3 sequence reads: CASSPYRAPYNEQFF. CDR3 bases: TGTGCCAGCAGCCCTTACAGGGCCCCCTACAATGAGCAGTTCTTC.

This clone has only a few counts. The CDR3 DNA reads as TGTGCCAGCAGCCCCGAGTCGGGGGCCAACGTCCTGACTTTC. It is translated as CASSPESGANVLTF. The gene calls are TRBV5-4 and TRBJ2-6, with D uncertain. The germline V gene has CDR1 SGHNT and CDR2 YYREEE (reference sequence). The CDR3 is 14 residues long. Between the trimmed V and J ends, which lost 4 bases and 4 bases, there was a span of 9 bases.

Only a few counts were recorded for this clone. The rearrangement uses TRBV12-5 and TRBJ2-2; 7 bases agree with TRBD1. V was clipped by 1 base and J by 4 bases; unmatched bases: 3. Germline CDR1 LGHNT, CDR2 FRNRAP. This CDR3 is 15 amino acids long. The CDR3, as DNA: TGTGCTAGTGGTTTGGGACAGGGTGGCACCGGGGAGCTGTTTTTT. Translating gives CASGLGQGGTGELFF.

This chain uses TRBV20-1 with TRBJ1-2; 8 nucleotides line up with TRBD1. This CDR3 contains 11 residues. Germline trimming cut 5 bases from V and 13 bases from J; bases unmatched to any gene: 9. Germline lookup yields CDR1 DFQATT and CDR2 SNEGSKA (reference sequence). CDR3 protein: CSAGIGQGCTF. The CDR3 DNA reads as TGCAGTGCTGGGATCGGACAGGGTTGCACCTTC.

This clone was seen a few times. This rearrangement joins TRBV5-1 to TRBJ2-1; D may be TRBD2 (5 bases). V shed 4 bases and J shed 6 bases, with 17 bases lying between them. The germline gives CDR1 SGHRS, CDR2 YFSETQ. The CDR3 has 15 residues. CDR3 protein: CASSPTWGEGNEQFF. Written as DNA, the CDR3 is TGCGCCAGCAGCCCGACTTGGGGTGAGGGCAATGAGCAGTTCTTC. The variable domain in full, completed from reference TRBV5-1 and TRBJ2-1, reads KAGVTQTPRYLIKTRGQQVTLSCSPISGHRSVSWYQQTPGQGLQFLFEYFSETQRNKGNFPGRFSGRQFSNSRSEMNVSTLELGDSALYLCASSPTWGEGNEQFFGPGTRLTVL.

The rearrangement joins TRBV7-2 to TRBJ2-7; tentative D call: TRBD1 (6 bases). The germline V gene has CDR1 SGHTA and CDR2 FQGNSA. The CDR3 runs to 11 residues. V gave up 5 bases and J gave up 6 bases, with 8 bases separating them. Here the CDR3 reads CASSQGSEQYF. CDR3 nucleotides: TGTGCCAGCAGCCAGGGGTCCGAGCAGTACTTC.

This clone was detected only a few times. The CDR3 bases are TGCGCCAGCGGGCACGGGGACTCTGGGGCCAACGTCCTGACTTTC. This translates into CASGHGDSGANVLTF. The chain combines TRBV5-1 with TRBJ2-6, with D possibly matching TRBD2 (5 bases). Per germline, CDR1 SGHRS and CDR2 YFSETQ. This CDR3 comprises 15 residues. V shed 7 bases and J shed 0 bases, with 11 bases lying between them.

A few counts support this clone. V and J are TRBV5-1 and TRBJ2-3; D might be TRBD2 (7 bases). Per the germline V gene, CDR1 is SGHRS and CDR2 is YFSETQ. The CDR3 runs 13 residues. With 5 bases removed from V and 4 bases from J, the gap between germline ends came to 11 bases. DNA of the CDR3: TGCGCCAGCAGGCGAGGGGGGGCAGATACGCAGTATTTT. This encodes CASRRGGADTQYF.

The genes are TRBV2 and TRBJ2-3; 7 positions match TRBD2. Trimming at V came to 3 bases and at J to 2 bases, leaving 5 bases not matched to a gene. The CDR3 spans 15 residues. Per the germline V gene, CDR1 is SNHLY and CDR2 is FYNNEI. The CDR3 region has the DNA TGTGCCAGCAGTGACCTTAGCGGGTTCACAGATACGCAGTATTTT. It is translated as CASSDLSGFTDTQYF.

The chain joins TRBV5-1 to TRBJ2-7; maybe TRBD1 (5 bases). This CDR3 spans 13 amino acids. Trimming took 2 bases from V and 2 from J, leaving 8 bases between them. CDR1 SGHRS and CDR2 YFSETQ come from the germline V gene. CDR3 loop: CASSFQGTYEQYF. The CDR3 coding sequence is TGCGCCAGCAGCTTTCAGGGCACCTACGAGCAGTACTTC.

This clone has only a few counts. The rearrangement uses TRBV19 and TRBJ1-4; tentatively, D is TRBD1 (6 bases). Germline CDR1 reads LNHDA; CDR2 reads SQIVND (reference sequence). CDR3 size: 15 residues. The V end was cut by 8 bases, the J end by 0 bases, with 13 bases between. The CDR3 nucleotides read TGTGCCAGTTCCTGGACAGATACAACTAATGAAAAACTGTTTTTT. The encoded protein is CASSWTDTTNEKLFF. Filled out from reference TRBV19 and TRBJ1-4, the complete variable domain reads DGGITQSPKYLFRKEGQNVTLSCEQNLNHDAMYWYRQDPGQGLRLIYYSQIVNDFQKGDIAEGYSVSREKKESFPLTVTSAQKNPTAFYLCASSWTDTTNEKLFFGSGTQLSVL.

This clone was counted between two and nine times. The chain uses TRBV19 and TRBJ2-7; D gene unclear. Germline CDR1 and CDR2: LNHDA and SQIVND (reference sequence). Trimming removed 0 bases at V and 3 bases at J, with 9 bases between. The CDR3 loop spans 14 amino acids. The DNA of the CDR3 is TGTGCCAGTAGTATAGATACAAACCGCTACGAGCAGTACTTC. Protein product: CASSIDTNRYEQYF.